The source of this TCR beta chain is a study of blood T cell repertoires in COVID-19. Turning to the study itself: Sample material is recorded as cDNA or gDNA derived from T cells, B-cell-depleted T cells, or PBMCs.

Trimming removed 1 base at V and 5 bases at J, with 13 bases between. CDR1 and CDR2 (germline): SGHRS, YFSETQ. This CDR3 is 14 amino acids long. The table came from immunoSEQ multiplex PCR; TCRdb's copy has only in-frame clones and leaves some out. The sample carries just under 35,000 clones, approximately 90% recorded once. The receptor's source is a man between 60 and 75 years old with active or convalescent COVID-19. V and J are TRBV5-1 and TRBJ2-7; a weak D match, TRBD1 (5 bases). The source material was peripheral blood. CDR3 region: CASSLTGLPNEQYF. The CDR3 nucleotides are TGCGCCAGCAGCTTGACAGGTCTACCTAACGAGCAGTACTTC.